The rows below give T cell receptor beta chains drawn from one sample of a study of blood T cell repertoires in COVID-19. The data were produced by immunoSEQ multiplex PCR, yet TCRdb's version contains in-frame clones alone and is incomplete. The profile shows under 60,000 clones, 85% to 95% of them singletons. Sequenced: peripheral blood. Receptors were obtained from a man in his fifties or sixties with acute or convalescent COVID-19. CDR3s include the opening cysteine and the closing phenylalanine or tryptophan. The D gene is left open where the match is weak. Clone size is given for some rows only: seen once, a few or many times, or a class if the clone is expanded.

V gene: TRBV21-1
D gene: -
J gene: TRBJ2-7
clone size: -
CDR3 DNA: TGTGCCAGCAGCAAAGAGGGCGAGACCGGGACAGGGGTAGGCGAGCAGTACTTC
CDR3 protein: CASSKEGETGTGVGEQYF

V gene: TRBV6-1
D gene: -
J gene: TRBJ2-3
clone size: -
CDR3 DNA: TGTGCCAGCAGTGACCGAACTTTTACTGTCACAGATACGCAGTATTTT
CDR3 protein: CASSDRTFTVTDTQYF

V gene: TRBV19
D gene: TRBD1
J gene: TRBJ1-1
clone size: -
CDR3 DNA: TGTGCCATCGGACAGGGGGCATCTGAAGCTTTCTTT
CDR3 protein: CAIGQGASEAFF

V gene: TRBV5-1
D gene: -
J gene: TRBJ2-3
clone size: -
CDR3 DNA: TGCGCCAGCAGCTCAGCAAATCCATATAGCGGACGACGGTCCCAAAACATCGCAGATACGCAGTATTTT
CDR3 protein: CASSSANPYSGRRSQNIADTQYF

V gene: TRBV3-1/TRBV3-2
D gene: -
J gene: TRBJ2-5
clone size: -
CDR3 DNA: TGTGCCAGCAGCATCCAGTTGGGAGGCCAAGAGACCCAGTACTTC
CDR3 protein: CASSIQLGGQETQYF

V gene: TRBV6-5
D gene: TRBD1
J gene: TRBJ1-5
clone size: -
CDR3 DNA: TGTGCCAGCAGAATAATCGACAGGGCGTCTCAGCCCCAGCATTTT
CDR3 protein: CASRIIDRASQPQHF

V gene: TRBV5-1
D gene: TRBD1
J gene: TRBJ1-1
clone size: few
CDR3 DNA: TGCGCCAGCAGGGGACAGGGGAACACTGAAGCTTTCTTT
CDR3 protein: CASRGQGNTEAFF

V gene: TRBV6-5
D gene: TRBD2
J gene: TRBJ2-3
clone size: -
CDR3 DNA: TGTGCCAGCAGCCCCCCCGGACTAGGTGAGTATTTT
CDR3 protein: CASSPPGLGEYF

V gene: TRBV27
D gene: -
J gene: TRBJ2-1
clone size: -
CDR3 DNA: TGTGCCAGCAGTTTATTCTCAGGGAACTACAATGAGCAGTTCTTC
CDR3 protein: CASSLFSGNYNEQFF

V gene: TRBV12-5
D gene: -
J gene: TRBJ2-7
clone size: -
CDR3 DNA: TGTGCTAGTGGTTTGGTCCAGGTCCCCTACGAGCAGTACTTC
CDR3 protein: CASGLVQVPYEQYF

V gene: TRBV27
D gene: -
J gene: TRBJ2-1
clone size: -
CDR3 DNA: TGTGCCAGCAGTTTAAGGGGGGGAAATGAGCAGTTCTTC
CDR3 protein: CASSLRGGNEQFF

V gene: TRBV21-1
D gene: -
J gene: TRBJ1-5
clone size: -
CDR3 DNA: TGTGCCAGCAGCAACTCCTTAAACCGACAGCCTAATCAGCCCCAGCATTTT
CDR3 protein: CASSNSLNRQPNQPQHF

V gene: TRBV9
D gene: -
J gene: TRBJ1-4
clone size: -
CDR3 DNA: TGTGCCAGCAGCCTGGACGGGGGAGCAGCAACTAATGAAAAACTGTTTTTT
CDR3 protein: CASSLDGGAATNEKLFF

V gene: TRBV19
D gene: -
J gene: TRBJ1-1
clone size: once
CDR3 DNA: TGTGCCAGTAGCGTCGCAGGGGTCAGCACTGAAGCTTTCTTT
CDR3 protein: CASSVAGVSTEAFF

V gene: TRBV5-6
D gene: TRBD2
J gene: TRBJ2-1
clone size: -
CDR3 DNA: TGTGCCAGCAGCTTGGACGCGGGGGGGACCTACAATGAGCAGTTCTTC
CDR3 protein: CASSLDAGGTYNEQFF

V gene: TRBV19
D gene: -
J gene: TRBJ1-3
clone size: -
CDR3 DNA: TGTGCCAGTACCACCACAGCCGTATCTGGAAACACCATATATTTT
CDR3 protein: CASTTTAVSGNTIYF

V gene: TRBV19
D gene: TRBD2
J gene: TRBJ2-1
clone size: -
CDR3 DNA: TGTGCCAGTAGTATGACCGGGACTAGCGGGAGACAGTTCTTC
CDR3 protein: CASSMTGTSGRQFF

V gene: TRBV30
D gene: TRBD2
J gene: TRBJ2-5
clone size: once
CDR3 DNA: TGTGCCTGGAGACCCACGCTTAGCGGGAGTAAGAGCAAAGGGACCCAGTACTTC
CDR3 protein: CAWRPTLSGSKSKGTQYF

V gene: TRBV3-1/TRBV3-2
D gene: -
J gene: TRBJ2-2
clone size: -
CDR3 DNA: TGTGCCAGCAGCCGGCACGGGAGCAGCACCGGGGAGCTGTTTTTT
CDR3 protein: CASSRHGSSTGELFF

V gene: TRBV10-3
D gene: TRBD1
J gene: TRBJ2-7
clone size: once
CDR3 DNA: TGTGCCATCAGTACCACCAGGACAGGGGACCAGCGCTCCATCTACGAGCAGTACTTC
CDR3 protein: CAISTTRTGDQRSIYEQYF

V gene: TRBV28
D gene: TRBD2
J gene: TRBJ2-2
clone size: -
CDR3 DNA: TGTGCCAGCGCCGCGGGGGGGGCGAACACCGGGGAGCTGTTTTTT
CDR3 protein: CASAAGGANTGELFF

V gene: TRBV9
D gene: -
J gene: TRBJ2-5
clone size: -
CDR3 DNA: TGTGCCAGCAGCGTAGGAGGGGAGACCCAGTACTTC
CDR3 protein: CASSVGGETQYF

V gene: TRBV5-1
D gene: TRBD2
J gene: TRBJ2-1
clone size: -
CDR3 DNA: TGCGCCAGCAGCGCCGGACTAGCGGGAGGGAATGAGCAGTTCTTC
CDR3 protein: CASSAGLAGGNEQFF

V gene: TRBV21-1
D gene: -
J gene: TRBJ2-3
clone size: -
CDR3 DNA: TGTGCCAGCAGCAAAGTGCGGAGCGGGGCAGATACGCAGTATTTT
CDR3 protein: CASSKVRSGADTQYF

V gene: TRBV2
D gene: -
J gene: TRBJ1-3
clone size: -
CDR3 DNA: TGTGCCAGCAGGATCGGTGGCTCTGGAAACACCATATATTTT
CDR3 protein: CASRIGGSGNTIYF

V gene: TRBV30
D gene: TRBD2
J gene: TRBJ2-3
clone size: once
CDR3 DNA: TGTGCCTGGACCCTAGCGGGAGTAGATACGCAGTATTTT
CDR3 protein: CAWTLAGVDTQYF

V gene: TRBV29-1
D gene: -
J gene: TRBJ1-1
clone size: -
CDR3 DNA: TGCAGCTCCTCGGGGACACCTTCAGAAGCTTTCTTT
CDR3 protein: CSSSGTPSEAFF